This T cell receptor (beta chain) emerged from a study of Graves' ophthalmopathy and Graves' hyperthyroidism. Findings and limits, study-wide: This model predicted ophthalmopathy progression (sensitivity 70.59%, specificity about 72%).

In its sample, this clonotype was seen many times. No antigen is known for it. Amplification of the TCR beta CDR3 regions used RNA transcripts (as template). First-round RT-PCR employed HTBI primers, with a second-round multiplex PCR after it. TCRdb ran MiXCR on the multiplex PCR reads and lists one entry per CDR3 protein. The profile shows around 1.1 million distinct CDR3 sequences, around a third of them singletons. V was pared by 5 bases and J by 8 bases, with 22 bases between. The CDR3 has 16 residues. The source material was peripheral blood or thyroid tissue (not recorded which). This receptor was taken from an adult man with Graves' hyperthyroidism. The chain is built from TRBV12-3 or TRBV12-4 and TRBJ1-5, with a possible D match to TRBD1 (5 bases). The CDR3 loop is CASSTQGAGEIKPQHF. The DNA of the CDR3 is TGTGCCAGCAGTACTCAGGGAGCCGGCGAAATCAAGCCCCAGCATTTT.